The T cell receptor (beta chain) described here comes from a study of cytomegalovirus exposure and HLA in healthy donors. Findings and limits, study-wide: HLA alleles showed associations with some 17,000 TCR beta sequences in a later analysis, at a 0.05 false discovery rate.

Both 60 Vbeta primers and 13 Jbeta primers went into the PCR. Assay: immunoSEQ multiplex PCR; the TCRdb copy retains only in-frame clones and omits some. The data hold 150,000 to 200,000 clones, with roughly 70% observed a single time. Between the trimmed V and J ends, which lost 6 bases and 3 bases, there was a span of 11 bases. The CDR3 runs to 13 residues. Germline V CDR1 and CDR2: MNHNS, SASEGT. The donors (healthy individuals) were bone marrow donors. Donors were nominally healthy when sampled, though unrecorded immune exposures were likely. This clone was recorded once. The antigen remains unidentified.

This chain connects TRBV6-1 to TRBJ1-1; no clear D. The TCR comes from a girl between 5 and 17 years old in good health and CMV-seronegative. Material for sequencing was PBMCs. The CDR3 sequence: CASRRVKDTEAFF. The CDR3 region has the DNA TGTGCCAGCAGACGGGTAAAAGACACTGAAGCTTTCTTT.